These 29 T cell receptor beta chains came from one sample sequenced in a study of OX40 agonist ivuxolimab in advanced cancers. The library came from the immunoSEQ multiplex PCR assay. As stored in TCRdb, this immuneACCESS dataset retains in-frame rearrangements with V and J assigned. A fraction of the clones does not appear; measured against another copy, unresolved V genes explain less than half of the discrepancy, and the remainder lacks a known reason. For this sample there are tens of thousands of clones; 75% to 90% appear just once. The ten largest account for about 2.5% of the sample. The specimen comprised CD4+ or CD8+ T cells sorted from blood, sampled in a trial of the OX40 agonist ivuxolimab. Receptor source: an adult with an advanced solid tumor such as melanoma, head and neck, liver or kidney cancer.

The V gene is TRBV7-2, the J gene TRBJ1-2, with unresolved D. CDR3 length: 14 residues. Germline V gives CDR1 SGHTA, CDR2 FQGNSA. The germline V and J ends were trimmed by 1 base and 4 bases, with 10 bases remaining between them. The CDR3 reads CASSLVEGPYGYTF. In DNA, the CDR3 is TGTGCCAGCAGCTTAGTGGAAGGGCCCTATGGCTACACCTTC.

This clone was counted a few times. The V and J genes are TRBV11-3 and TRBJ2-1, with TRBD2 identical over 10 bases. J gave up 6 bases and V 2 bases, and 4 bases lay outside the gene matches. Germline CDR1 reads SGHNT; CDR2 reads YENEEA. The CDR3 is 15 residues long. The DNA for the CDR3 is TGTGCCAGCAGCTTACATAGCGGGGGGTTCAATGAGCAGTTCTTC. This gives the protein CASSLHSGGFNEQFF.

The CDR3 region has the DNA TGCGCCAGCAGCTTGGGTCGGGGCCAGGAGACCCAGTACTTC. It translates to CASSLGRGQETQYF. The chain joins TRBV5-1 to TRBJ2-5; perhaps D is TRBD1 or TRBD2 (5 bases each). The V and J ends lost 0 bases and 5 bases respectively, with 11 bases between them. CDR3 length equals 14 residues. Germline V gene data show CDR1 as SGHRS and CDR2 as YFSETQ.

V gene TRBV19 combines with J gene TRBJ2-7, with TRBD1 matching 10 bases. CDR1 and CDR2 (germline): LNHDA, SQIVND (reference sequence). Trimming removed 10 bases from V and 4 bases from J; junction bases left unmatched: 10. The CDR3 runs to 14 residues. CDR3 amino acids: CATTGTGVGYEQYF. In nucleotides, the CDR3 is TGTGCCACAACCGGGACAGGGGTTGGATACGAGCAGTACTTC.

This chain uses TRBV18 with TRBJ1-5, with D maybe TRBD1 (5 bases). The ends were cut back, 5 bases at V and 2 bases at J, with 10 bases in the middle. Germline values: CDR1 KGHSH, CDR2 LQKENI. There are 14 residues in the CDR3. The CDR3 region is CASSSGGGNQPQHF. The CDR3 region has the DNA TGTGCCAGCTCATCAGGAGGGGGCAATCAGCCCCAGCATTTT.

The CDR3 DNA reads TGTGCCAGCAGCTTGAATTCAGGGGAGTTTTGGGAGACCCAGTACTTC. Translation gives CASSLNSGEFWETQYF. The chain recombines TRBV5-4 with TRBJ2-5; possible D gene TRBD1, 6 bases. This CDR3 region has 16 residues. V lost 1 base, J lost 5 bases, and 18 bases lay in between. Germline V CDR1 and CDR2: SGHNT, YYREEE (reference sequence). Variable domain in full (rest from reference TRBV5-4 and TRBJ2-5): ETGVTQSPTHLIKTRGQQVTLRCSSQSGHNTVSWYQQALGQGPQFIFQYYREEENGRGNFPPRFSGLQFPNYSSELNVNALELDDSALYLCASSLNSGEFWETQYFGPGTRLLVL.

This chain connects TRBV28 to TRBJ2-5, with D possibly matching TRBD2 (7 bases). Deletions cut 4 bases from V and 3 bases from J, with 18 bases between. The CDR3 consists of 16 residues. Looked up from germline, CDR1 is MDHEN and CDR2 is SYDVKM. CDR3 in amino acids: CASSWGQAGTKETQYF. The DNA of the CDR3 is TGTGCCAGCAGTTGGGGGCAAGCGGGGACGAAAGAGACCCAGTACTTC.

The chain is built from TRBV2 and TRBJ1-3; D gene unclear. The CDR3 runs to 13 residues. The germline V and J ends were trimmed by 0 bases and 4 bases, with 4 bases remaining between them. The germline V gene has CDR1 SNHLY and CDR2 FYNNEI. The CDR3 loop is CASSEAEGNTIYF. In DNA, the CDR3 is TGTGCCAGCAGTGAAGCTGAAGGAAACACCATATATTTT.

This chain connects TRBV29-1 to TRBJ2-1, with unresolved D. The CDR3 covers 12 residues. Trimming removed 4 bases at V and 2 bases at J, with 6 bases between. Germline V gene data show CDR1 as SQVTM and CDR2 as ANQGSEA. The CDR3 nucleotides read TGCAGCGTTGGGGTTGCCTACAATGAGCAGTTCTTC. Translation gives CSVGVAYNEQFF.

The J gene is TRBJ2-3, the V gene TRBV29-1, with no clear D. V lost 1 base to trimming and J lost 3 bases, with 17 bases between them. Germline values: CDR1 SQVTM, CDR2 ANQGSEA. The CDR3 extends over 16 amino acids. The DNA of the CDR3 is TGCAGCGTTGAAGGAGACTCTTCATTGGGGACAGATACGCAGTATTTT. It encodes CSVEGDSSLGTDTQYF.

V is TRBV7-2 and J is TRBJ2-4, with 9 bases fitting TRBD2. The CDR3 runs to 15 residues. Germline CDR1 reads SGHTA; CDR2 reads FQGNSA. V shed 1 base and J 10 bases; nucleotides not matched to a gene: 8. DNA for the CDR3: TGTGCCAGCAGCTTAGAGAGGGGACTAGCCCAAATTCAGTACTTC. Translation gives CASSLERGLAQIQYF. The complete variable domain, with remaining parts taken from reference TRBV7-2 and TRBJ2-4, reads GAGVSQSPSNKVTEKGKDVELRCDPISGHTALYWYRQSLGQGLEFLIYFQGNSAPDKSGLPSDRFSAERTGGSVSTLTIQRTQQEDSAVYLCASSLERGLAQIQYFGAGTRLSVL.

The V and J genes are TRBV6-1 and TRBJ1-1; perhaps TRBD1 as D (5 bases). Trimming removed 5 bases at V and 7 bases at J, with 8 bases between. CDR1 is MNHNS, CDR2 SASEGT, per germline. The CDR3 consists of 11 residues. CDR3 loop: CASSRTLEAFF. The CDR3 DNA is TGTGCCAGCAGTCGGACACTTGAAGCTTTCTTT.

V usage is TRBV4-1 and J usage is TRBJ1-4; tentative D call: TRBD1 (6 bases). The CDR3 is 18 residues long. Trimming pared 0 bases from V and 2 bases from J, leaving 16 bases between. Per germline, CDR1 MGHRA and CDR2 YSYEKL. CDR3 in amino acids: CASSQDLPRGWTNEKLFF. CDR3 bases: TGCGCCAGCAGCCAAGATCTGCCCAGGGGATGGACTAATGAAAAACTGTTTTTT.

The V call is TRBV5-4, the J call TRBJ1-2, with D possibly being TRBD1 (6 bases). Germline CDR1 SGHNT, CDR2 YYREEE (reference sequence). Trimming took 4 bases from V and 7 from J, leaving 23 bases between them. There are 16 residues in the CDR3. DNA of the CDR3: TGTGCCAGCAGCGCTCCCGGAAACAGGGAGAGGGGTGGCTACACCTTC. Amino acid sequence: CASSAPGNRERGGYTF.

V is TRBV5-4 and J is TRBJ1-6; D perhaps matches TRBD1 (6 bases). This CDR3 comprises 16 residues. Trimming took off 2 bases at V and 4 bases at J, with 13 bases between the two ends. CDR1 is SGHNT, CDR2 YYREEE, per germline (reference sequence). The CDR3 DNA reads TGTGCCAGCAGCTTCCTTCCTACAGGGTATAATTCACCCCTCCACTTT. Translating gives CASSFLPTGYNSPLHF. Together with reference TRBV5-4 and TRBJ1-6, the CDR3 gives the full variable domain: ETGVTQSPTHLIKTRGQQVTLRCSSQSGHNTVSWYQQALGQGPQFIFQYYREEENGRGNFPPRFSGLQFPNYSSELNVNALELDDSALYLCASSFLPTGYNSPLHFGNGTRLTVT.

The chain links TRBV7-2 to TRBJ2-5; D tentatively fits TRBD1 or TRBD2 (6 bases each). The germline V and J ends were trimmed by 6 bases and 5 bases, with 19 bases remaining between them. Germline-derived CDR1 and CDR2 are SGHTA and FQGNSA. The CDR3 totals 15 residues. Written as DNA, the CDR3 is TGTGCCAGCAGTTTCGCCTGGGGGGCCTGGGAGACCCAGTACTTC. Translated: CASSFAWGAWETQYF.

The rearrangement links TRBV15 to TRBJ2-3, with 7 nucleotides matching TRBD2. The trim removed 7 bases at V and 3 bases at J, leaving 10 bases unmatched. CDR1 and CDR2 from the germline V gene are LNHNV and YYDKDF (reference sequence). The CDR3 sequence is 15 residues long. The DNA for the CDR3 is TGTGCCACCACTCACCTGCGGGGGAAGACAGATACGCAGTATTTT. Amino acid sequence: CATTHLRGKTDTQYF.

V usage is TRBV2 and J usage is TRBJ1-1; D ambiguous. CDR1 is SNHLY, CDR2 FYNNEI, per germline. CDR3 length: 15 residues. The ends were cut back, 6 bases at V and 1 base at J, with 15 bases in the middle. Here the CDR3 DNA reads TGTGCCAGCAGACGGACGGACGGAAGGAACACTGAAGCTTTCTTT. This translates into CASRRTDGRNTEAFF. The entire variable domain, with the rest obtained from reference TRBV2 and TRBJ1-1, is as follows: EPEVTQTPSHQVTQMGQEVILRCVPISNHLYFYWYRQILGQKVEFLVSFYNNEISEKSEIFDDQFSVERPDGSNFTLKIRSTKLEDSAMYFCASRRTDGRNTEAFFGQGTRLTVV.

The chain uses TRBV5-1 and TRBJ2-1; D remains ambiguous. The germline V gene has CDR1 SGHRS and CDR2 YFSETQ. This CDR3 region has 13 residues. V shed 0 bases and J shed 6 bases, with 7 bases lying between them. As DNA, the CDR3 is TGCGCCAGCAGCTTGGGGAACCTCAATGAGCAGTTCTTC. Protein product: CASSLGNLNEQFF.

The chain uses TRBV7-3 and TRBJ1-3; possibly TRBD1 for D (6 bases). With 5 bases removed from V and 3 bases from J, the gap between germline ends came to 8 bases. The CDR3 loop spans 13 amino acids. Germline-derived CDR1 and CDR2 are SGHTA and FQGTGA. The CDR3 reads CASSNRVGNTIYF. The CDR3 bases are TGTGCCAGCAGCAACAGGGTTGGAAACACCATATATTTT.

This clone came up once. The genes are TRBV15 and TRBJ2-5; no clear D. CDR1 and CDR2 (germline): LNHNV, YYDKDF (reference sequence). V lost 1 base, J lost 1 base, and 13 bases lay in between. This CDR3 is built from 16 residues. In nucleotides, the CDR3 is TGTGCCACCAGCAGAGCGCCCGGGTCGTCCCAAGAGACCCAGTACTTC. Encoded protein: CATSRAPGSSQETQYF.

The rearrangement uses TRBV18 and TRBJ1-1, with D uncertain. The V and J ends lost 6 bases and 11 bases respectively, with 25 bases between them. In germline, CDR1 is KGHSH, CDR2 LQKENI. This CDR3 is 15 amino acids long. The CDR3 region has the DNA TGTGCCAGCTCTCCGGAAAGAGGGAATTATCAACCGGCTTTCTTT. Translating it yields CASSPERGNYQPAFF.

CDR3 DNA sequence: TGCGCCAGCAGTGAGTCGGGTCAAGAGACCCAGTACTTC. It encodes CASSESGQETQYF. The gene calls are TRBV10-1 and TRBJ2-5; unclear D gene. Germline assignment: CDR1 WNHNN and CDR2 SYGVQD (reference sequence). V was trimmed by 0 bases and J by 2 bases, leaving 4 bases between them. CDR3 length: 13 amino acids.

The chain combines TRBV10-3 with TRBJ2-2, with a possible D match to TRBD2 (5 bases). The CDR3 length is 15 residues. V shed 4 bases and J shed 4 bases, with 13 bases lying between them. The germline V gene encodes CDR1 ENHRY and CDR2 SYGVKD. The CDR3 DNA is TGTGCCATCAGTGTCGGACTGGCCAGCACCGGGGAGCTGTTTTTT. Its protein is CAISVGLASTGELFF.

This chain uses TRBV5-4 with TRBJ2-3, with 9 positions matching TRBD2. Germline trimming cut 4 bases from V and 2 bases from J; bases unmatched to any gene: 8. This CDR3 contains 16 residues. CDR1 is SGHNT, CDR2 YYREEE, per germline (reference sequence). The CDR3 sequence is CASSPSSGVNTDTQYF. CDR3 coding DNA: TGTGCCAGCAGCCCGTCTAGCGGGGTCAACACAGATACGCAGTATTTT.

The chain joins TRBV7-3 to TRBJ2-2, with 8 positions matching TRBD1. Germline CDR1 and CDR2: SGHTA and FQGTGA. The CDR3 sequence is 14 residues long. Trimming at V came to 6 bases and at J to 4 bases, leaving 4 bases not matched to a gene. The CDR3 region has the DNA TGTGCCAGCAGTAGAACAGGGGGCACCGGGGAGCTGTTTTTT. Protein sequence: CASSRTGGTGELFF.

The chain has TRBV9 and TRBJ2-1; D not certain. Germline V CDR1 and CDR2: SGDLS, YYNGEE. V was clipped by 0 bases and J by 8 bases, with 15 bases between them. The CDR3 is 15 residues long. CDR3 sequence: CASSVAPSQNYEQFF. In nucleotides, the CDR3 is TGTGCCAGCAGCGTAGCCCCATCCCAGAACTATGAGCAGTTCTTC.

The chain links TRBV7-2 to TRBJ2-7; D ambiguous. The CDR3 length is 14 residues. The V and J ends lost 5 bases and 3 bases respectively, with 14 bases between them. Germline CDR1 reads SGHTA; CDR2 reads FQGNSA. CDR3 nucleotides: TGTGCCAGCAGCCTCGCTAGAATCAACTACGAGCAGTACTTC. It is translated as CASSLARINYEQYF.

V gene TRBV9 combines with J gene TRBJ2-1; weak D call: TRBD1 (6 bases). The V gene's germline CDR1 is SGDLS and CDR2 YYNGEE. V lost 0 bases and J lost 3, with 13 bases in between. This CDR3 has 16 amino acids. CDR3 amino acids: CASSVASQGFYNEQFF. CDR3 DNA sequence: TGTGCCAGCAGCGTAGCTAGCCAGGGGTTCTACAATGAGCAGTTCTTC.